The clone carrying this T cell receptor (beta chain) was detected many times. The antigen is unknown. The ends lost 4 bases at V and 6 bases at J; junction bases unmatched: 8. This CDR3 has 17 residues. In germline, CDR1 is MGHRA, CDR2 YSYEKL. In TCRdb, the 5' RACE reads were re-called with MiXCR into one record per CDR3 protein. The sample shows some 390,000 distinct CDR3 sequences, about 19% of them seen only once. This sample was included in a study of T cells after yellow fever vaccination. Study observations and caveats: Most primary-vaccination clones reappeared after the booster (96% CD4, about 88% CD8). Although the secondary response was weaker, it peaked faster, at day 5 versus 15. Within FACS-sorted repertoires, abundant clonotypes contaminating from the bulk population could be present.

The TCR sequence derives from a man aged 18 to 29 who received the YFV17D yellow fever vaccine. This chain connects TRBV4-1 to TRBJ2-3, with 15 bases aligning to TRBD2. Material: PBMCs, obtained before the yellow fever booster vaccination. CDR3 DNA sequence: TGCGCCAGCAGCCCTGGACTAGCGGGGGGGCCGATGGATACGCAGTATTTT. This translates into CASSPGLAGGPMDTQYF.